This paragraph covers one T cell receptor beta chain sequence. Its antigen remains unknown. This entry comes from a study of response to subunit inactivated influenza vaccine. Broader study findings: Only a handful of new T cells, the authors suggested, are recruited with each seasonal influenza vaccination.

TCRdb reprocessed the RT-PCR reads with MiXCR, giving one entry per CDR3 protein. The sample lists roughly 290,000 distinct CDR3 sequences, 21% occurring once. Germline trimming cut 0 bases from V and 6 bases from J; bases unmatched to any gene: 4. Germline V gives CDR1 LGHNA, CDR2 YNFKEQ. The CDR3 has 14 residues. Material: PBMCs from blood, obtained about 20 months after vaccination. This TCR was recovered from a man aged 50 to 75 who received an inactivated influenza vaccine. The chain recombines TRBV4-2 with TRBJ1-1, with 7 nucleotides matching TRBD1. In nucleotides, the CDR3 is TGTGCCAGCAGCCAAGAGACAGGGTCGGCTGAAGCTTTCTTT. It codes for CASSQETGSAEAFF.